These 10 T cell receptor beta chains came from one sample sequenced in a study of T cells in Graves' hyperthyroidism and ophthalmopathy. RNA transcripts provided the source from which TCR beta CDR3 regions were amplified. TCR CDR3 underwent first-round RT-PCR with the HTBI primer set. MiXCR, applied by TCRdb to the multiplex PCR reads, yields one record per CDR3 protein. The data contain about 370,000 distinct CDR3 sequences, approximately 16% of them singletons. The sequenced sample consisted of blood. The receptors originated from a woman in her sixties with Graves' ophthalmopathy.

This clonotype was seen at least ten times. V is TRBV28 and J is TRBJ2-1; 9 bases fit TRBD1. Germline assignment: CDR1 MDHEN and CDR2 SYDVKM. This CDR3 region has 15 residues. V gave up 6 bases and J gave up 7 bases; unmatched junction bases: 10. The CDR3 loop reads CASSTTGGVVNEQFF. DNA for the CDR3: TGTGCCAGCAGCACAACAGGGGGCGTCGTTAATGAGCAGTTCTTC.

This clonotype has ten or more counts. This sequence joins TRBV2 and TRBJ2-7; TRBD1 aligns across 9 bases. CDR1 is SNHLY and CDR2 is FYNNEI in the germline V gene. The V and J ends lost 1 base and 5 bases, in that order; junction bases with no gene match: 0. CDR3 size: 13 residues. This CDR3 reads CASSEGTGDEQYF. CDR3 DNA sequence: TGTGCCAGCAGTGAAGGGACAGGGGACGAGCAGTACTTC.

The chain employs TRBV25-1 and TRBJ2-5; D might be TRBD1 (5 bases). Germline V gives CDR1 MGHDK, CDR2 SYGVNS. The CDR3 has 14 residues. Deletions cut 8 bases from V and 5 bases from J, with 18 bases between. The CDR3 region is CASVPPGIRETQYF. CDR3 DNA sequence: TGTGCCAGCGTGCCCCCAGGGATTCGGGAGACCCAGTACTTC.

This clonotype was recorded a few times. The chain's CDR3 is CASSVEGRAGSGANVLTF. For the CDR3, the DNA is TGTGCCAGCAGCGTAGAGGGCAGGGCAGGCTCTGGGGCCAACGTCCTGACTTTC. The V and J genes are TRBV9 and TRBJ2-6, with a possible D match to TRBD1 (5 bases). CDR3 size: 18 residues. The V gene lost 0 bases and the J gene lost 0 bases, with 13 bases spanning the gap. Germline V gene sequence: CDR1 SGDLS, CDR2 YYNGEE.

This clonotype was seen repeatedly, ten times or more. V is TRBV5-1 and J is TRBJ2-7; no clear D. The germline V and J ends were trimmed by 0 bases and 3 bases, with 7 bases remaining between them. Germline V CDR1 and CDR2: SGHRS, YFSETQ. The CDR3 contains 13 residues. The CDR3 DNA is TGCGCCAGCAGCTTGGGGCCCGACTACGAGCAGTACTTC. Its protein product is CASSLGPDYEQYF.

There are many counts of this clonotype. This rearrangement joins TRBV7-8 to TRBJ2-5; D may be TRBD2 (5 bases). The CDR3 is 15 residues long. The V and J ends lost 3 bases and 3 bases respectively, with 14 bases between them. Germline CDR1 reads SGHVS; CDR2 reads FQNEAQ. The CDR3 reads CASSLDLAPEETQYF. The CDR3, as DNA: TGTGCCAGCAGCTTGGACCTAGCTCCAGAAGAGACCCAGTACTTC.

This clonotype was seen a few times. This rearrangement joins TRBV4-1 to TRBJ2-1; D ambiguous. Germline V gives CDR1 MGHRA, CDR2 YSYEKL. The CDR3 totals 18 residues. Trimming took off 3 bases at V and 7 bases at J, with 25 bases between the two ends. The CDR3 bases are TGCGCCAGCAGCCAGGACCGTATTACAGTGGATACCTTGAATGAGCAGTTCTTC. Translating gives CASSQDRITVDTLNEQFF.

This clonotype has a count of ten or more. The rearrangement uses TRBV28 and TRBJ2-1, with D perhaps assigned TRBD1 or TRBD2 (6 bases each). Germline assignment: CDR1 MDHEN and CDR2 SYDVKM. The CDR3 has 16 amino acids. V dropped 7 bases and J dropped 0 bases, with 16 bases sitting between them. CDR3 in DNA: TGTGCCAGCACCACGAGGGGGAGGCCCTCCTACAATGAGCAGTTCTTC. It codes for CASTTRGRPSYNEQFF. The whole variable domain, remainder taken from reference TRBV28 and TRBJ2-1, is DVKVTQSSRYLVKRTGEKVFLECVQDMDHENMFWYRQDPGLGLRLIYFSYDVKMKEKGDIPEGYSVSREKKERFSLILESASTNQTSMYLCASTTRGRPSYNEQFFGPGTRLTVL.

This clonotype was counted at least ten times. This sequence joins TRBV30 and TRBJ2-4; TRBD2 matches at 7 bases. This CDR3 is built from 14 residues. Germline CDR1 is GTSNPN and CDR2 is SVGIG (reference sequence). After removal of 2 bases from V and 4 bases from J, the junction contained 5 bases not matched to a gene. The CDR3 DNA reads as TGTGCCTGGAGTAAGCTAGCGGCAAAAAACATTCAGTACTTC. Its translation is CAWSKLAAKNIQYF.

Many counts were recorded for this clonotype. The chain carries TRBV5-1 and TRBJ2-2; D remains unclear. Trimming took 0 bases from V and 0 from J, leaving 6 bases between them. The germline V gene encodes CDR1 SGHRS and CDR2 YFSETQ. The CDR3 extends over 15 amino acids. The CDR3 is CASSLDSANTGELFF. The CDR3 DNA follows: TGCGCCAGCAGCTTGGACTCCGCGAACACCGGGGAGCTGTTTTTT. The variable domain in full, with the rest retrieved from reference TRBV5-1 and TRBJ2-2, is KAGVTQTPRYLIKTRGQQVTLSCSPISGHRSVSWYQQTPGQGLQFLFEYFSETQRNKGNFPGRFSGRQFSNSRSEMNVSTLELGDSALYLCASSLDSANTGELFFGEGSRLTVL.